The text below deals with one TCR beta chain. Its matching antigen is unknown. V gave up 1 base and J gave up 3 bases, with 6 bases separating them. Germline-derived CDR1 and CDR2 are SGHNT and YENEEA. There are 14 residues in the CDR3. The data are from a study of T cell responses to AZD1222 COVID-19 vaccine. Whole-study findings and limits: Most donors were white British, females outnumbered males, and clonal diversity was possibly underestimated. At baseline, just a handful of AZD1222 recipients tested seropositive. Spike-wide vaccine-associated CD4 TCRs dominated at 160-218 and 743-854.

The protocol was immunoSEQ multiplex PCR, while the TCRdb copy is restricted to in-frame clones and leaves out a portion. The table records tens of thousands of clones, around 88% of them present only once. The clonotype originates from an adult in good health. Material: peripheral blood, obtained on day 0 of MenACWY control vaccination. The gene calls are TRBV11-3 and TRBJ2-2, with no clear D. CDR3 residues: CASSLGQYTGELFF. CDR3 sequence (DNA): TGTGCCAGCAGCTTAGGCCAGTACACCGGGGAGCTGTTTTTT.